A selection of T cell receptor beta chains follows, all from one sample in a study of blood T cell repertoires in COVID-19. Sequencing was performed with immunoSEQ multiplex PCR; in TCRdb, only in-frame clones are kept and a portion is missing. The sample comprises just over 200,000 clones, roughly 75% of which are singletons, and 5.5% rests with the top ten. Sequenced sample: peripheral blood. Receptors were obtained from a woman in her 70s with acute or convalescent COVID-19. The CDR3 runs from the conserved cysteine through the conserved F or W. The order of the fields is V gene, clone size, J gene, D gene, CDR3 DNA, CDR3 protein. The D gene is left open where the match is weak. Expanded clones are given a class, and other clones once, few, many or no size at all.

>TRBV18|.|TRBJ1-4|.
TGTGCCAGCTCACCACCAGGGGCTGAAAAACTGTTTTTT
CASSPPGAEKLFF
>TRBV27|.|TRBJ1-2|.
TGTGCCAGCAAAGGGGGGGGTGGCTACACCTTC
CASKGGGGYTF
>TRBV30|.|TRBJ1-2|TRBD1
TGTGCCTGGAGTGCAGGACAGGGGGGTGGCTACACCTTC
CAWSAGQGGGYTF
>TRBV5-1|.|TRBJ1-3|.
TGCGCCAGCAGTGGAGGGTATGAAGGAAACACCATATATTTT
CASSGGYEGNTIYF
>TRBV5-1|.|TRBJ1-1|TRBD1
TGCGCCAGCAGCTTTTCGGACAGGGCTGCTGAAGCTTTCTTT
CASSFSDRAAEAFF
>TRBV18|.|TRBJ2-2|.
TGTGCCAGCTCACCCCCGCGCAGGGGCCTTAGCACCGGGGAGCTGTTTTTT
CASSPPRRGLSTGELFF
>TRBV30|few|TRBJ2-5|.
TGTGCCTGGAGCAGGGAGGAGCGAGAGACCCAGTACTTC
CAWSREERETQYF
>TRBV4-1|.|TRBJ2-2|.
TGCGCCAGCAGGCGGACAGCCAACACCGGGGAGCTGTTTTTT
CASRRTANTGELFF
>TRBV21-1|.|TRBJ2-7|.
TGTGCCAGCAGCAGAAGGGGGGACAGCTCCTACGAGCAGTACTTC
CASSRRGDSSYEQYF
>TRBV11-2|.|TRBJ1-1|TRBD1
TGTGCCAGCAGCCCCGGACAGGGCGGCACTGAAGCTTTCTTT
CASSPGQGGTEAFF
>TRBV6-2/TRBV6-3|few|TRBJ2-7|.
TGTGCCAGCAGTTACGGGGAGTCCTACGAGCAGTACTTC
CASSYGESYEQYF
>TRBV2|.|TRBJ2-3|.
TGTGCCAGCATGGCATATAACACAGATACGCAGTATTTT
CASMAYNTDTQYF
>TRBV3-1/TRBV3-2|.|TRBJ2-1|TRBD2
TGTGCCAGCAGCCAAGGAGGACTTAGCGGGTCTAACAATGAGCAGTTCTTC
CASSQGGLSGSNNEQFF
>TRBV28|.|TRBJ2-3|TRBD2
TGTGCCACCGGGACTAGCGGGAGACGCATCACGAGGGATACGCAGTATTTT
CATGTSGRRITRDTQYF
>TRBV21-1|.|TRBJ1-5|.
TGTGCCAGCAGCAAAGTGCCCTACAGACGACGGACAGATAGCAATCAGCCCCAGCATTTT
CASSKVPYRRRTDSNQPQHF
>TRBV7-8|.|TRBJ1-1|.
TGTGCCAGCAGCCCGGAGGATATTTTACTGGAAGCTTTCTTT
CASSPEDILLEAFF
>TRBV27|.|TRBJ2-2|TRBD2
TGTGCCAGCAGTTTTTTGACTAGCTGGGACACCGGGGAGCTGTTTTTT
CASSFLTSWDTGELFF
>TRBV28|.|TRBJ2-7|.
TGTGCCAGCAGTTTCCCCCTTGCGTTGAGCTCCTACGAGCAGTACTTC
CASSFPLALSSYEQYF
>TRBV2|few|TRBJ2-3|TRBD1
TGTGCCAGCAGGACAGGGGTTAGCACAGATACGCAGTATTTT
CASRTGVSTDTQYF
>TRBV7-9|.|TRBJ1-4|TRBD1
TGTGCCAGCAGCTTAGGGGACAGGGTTTCTGAAAAACTGTTTTTT
CASSLGDRVSEKLFF
>TRBV30|.|TRBJ2-3|TRBD2
TGTGCCTGGAACCGGGGACTAGGAGAGGCAGATACGCAGTATTTT
CAWNRGLGEADTQYF
>TRBV30|.|TRBJ2-3|.
TGTGCCTGGGGGGGAACTAGACTAAGCACAGATACGCAGTATTTT
CAWGGTRLSTDTQYF
>TRBV5-1|.|TRBJ2-5|TRBD1
TGCGCCAGCAGCGACAGGGCGAGAGAGACCCAGTACTTC
CASSDRARETQYF
>TRBV19|.|TRBJ1-4|.
TGTGCCAGTAGTACTGTACCGGGACATTCAACTAATGAAAAACTGTTTTTT
CASSTVPGHSTNEKLFF
>TRBV18|.|TRBJ1-1|.
TGTGCCAGCTCACCATCGGGGGGGTGGGACACTGAAGCTTTCTTT
CASSPSGGWDTEAFF
>TRBV6-5|.|TRBJ2-7|.
TGTGCCAGCAGTTACGGGCCCCCAGCCACCTACGAGCAGTACTTC
CASSYGPPATYEQYF
>TRBV11-2|.|TRBJ2-7|.
TGTGCCAGCAGCTTGGACCAGGGCGAGCAGTACTTC
CASSLDQGEQYF
>TRBV4-1|.|TRBJ1-1|.
TGCGCCAGCAGCCAAGTGTACAAGGGAGAGGACACTGAAGCTTTCTTT
CASSQVYKGEDTEAFF